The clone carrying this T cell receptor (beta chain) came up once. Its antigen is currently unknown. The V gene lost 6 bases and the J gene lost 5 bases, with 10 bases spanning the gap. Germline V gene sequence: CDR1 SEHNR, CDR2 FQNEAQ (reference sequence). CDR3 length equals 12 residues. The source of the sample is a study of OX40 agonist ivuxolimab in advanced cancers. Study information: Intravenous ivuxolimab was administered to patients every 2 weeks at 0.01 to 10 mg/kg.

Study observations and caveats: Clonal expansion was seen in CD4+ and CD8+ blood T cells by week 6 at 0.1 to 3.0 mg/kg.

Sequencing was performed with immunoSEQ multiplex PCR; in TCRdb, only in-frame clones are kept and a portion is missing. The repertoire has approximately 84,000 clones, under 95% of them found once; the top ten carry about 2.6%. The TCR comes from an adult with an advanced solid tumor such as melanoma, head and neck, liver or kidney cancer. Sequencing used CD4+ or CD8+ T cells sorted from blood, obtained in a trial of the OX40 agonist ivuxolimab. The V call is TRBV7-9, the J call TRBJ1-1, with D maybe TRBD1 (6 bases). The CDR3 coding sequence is TGTGCCAGCAGAAGTAGGGGGACTGAAGCTTTCTTT. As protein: CASRSRGTEAFF.